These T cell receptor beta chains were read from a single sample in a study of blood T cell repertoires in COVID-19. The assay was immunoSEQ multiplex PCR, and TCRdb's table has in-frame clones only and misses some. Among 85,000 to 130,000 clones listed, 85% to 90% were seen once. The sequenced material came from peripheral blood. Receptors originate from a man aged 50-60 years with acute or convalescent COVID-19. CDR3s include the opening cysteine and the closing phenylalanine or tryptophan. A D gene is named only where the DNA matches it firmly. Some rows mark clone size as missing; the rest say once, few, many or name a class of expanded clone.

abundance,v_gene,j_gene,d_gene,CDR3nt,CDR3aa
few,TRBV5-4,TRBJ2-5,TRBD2,TGTGCCAGCAGTACTAGCGGTGCCATCCAAGAGACCCAGTACTTC,CASSTSGAIQETQYF
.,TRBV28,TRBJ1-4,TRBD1,TGTGCCAGCAGTCTCAACGCAGGGGGCGTTCGGGAAAAACTGTTTTTT,CASSLNAGGVREKLFF
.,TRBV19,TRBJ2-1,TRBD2,TGTGCCAGTAGTACGAATCTAGGGAGGGTCCTCTACAATGAGCAGTTCTTC,CASSTNLGRVLYNEQFF
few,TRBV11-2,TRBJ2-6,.,TGTGCCAGCAGCACAGGCTCTGGGGCCAACGTCCTGACTTTC,CASSTGSGANVLTF
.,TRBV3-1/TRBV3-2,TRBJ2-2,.,TGTGCCAGCAGCCCAGGCACCGGGGAGCTGTTTTTT,CASSPGTGELFF
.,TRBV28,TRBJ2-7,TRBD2,TGTGCCAGCAGTGGGACTAGCGGCAGCTACGAGCAGTACTTC,CASSGTSGSYEQYF
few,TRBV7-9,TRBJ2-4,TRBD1,TGTGCCAGCAGTCCGGGACAGGGGGACATAAACATTCAGTACTTC,CASSPGQGDINIQYF
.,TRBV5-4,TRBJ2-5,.,TGTGCCAGCAGCTTTCCGGAGGGTCAAGAGACCCAGTACTTC,CASSFPEGQETQYF
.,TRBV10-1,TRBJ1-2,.,TGCGCCAGCAGGCCCTCCGGACAGAACTATGGCTACACCTTC,CASRPSGQNYGYTF
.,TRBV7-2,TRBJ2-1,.,TGTGCCAGCAGCTTGACCACTAACCCTTACAATGAGCAGTTCTTC,CASSLTTNPYNEQFF
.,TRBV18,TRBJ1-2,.,TGTGCCAGCTCACTCCTCAATCAGTATGGCTACACCTTC,CASSLLNQYGYTF
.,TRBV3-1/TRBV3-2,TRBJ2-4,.,TGTGCCAGCAGCCAGGTGGGGGGAGGAAACATTCAGTACTTC,CASSQVGGGNIQYF
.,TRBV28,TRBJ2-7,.,TGCGCGACGAGCGCTCGCTACGAGCAGTACTTC,CATSARYEQYF
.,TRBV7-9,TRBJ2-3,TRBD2,TGTGCCAGCAGCCATGGAGACAGCGGGAGGACAGATACGCAGTATTTT,CASSHGDSGRTDTQYF
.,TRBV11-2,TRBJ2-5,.,TGTGCCAGCAGCCCTCAGGGCCGACTTCTGGCCCAGTACTTC,CASSPQGRLLAQYF
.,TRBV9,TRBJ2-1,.,TGTGCCAGCAGCCGAAACGGCTACAATGAGCAGTTCTTC,CASSRNGYNEQFF
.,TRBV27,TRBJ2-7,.,TGTGCCAGCAGTTTCTCTGGGACACCGTACGAGCAGTACTTC,CASSFSGTPYEQYF
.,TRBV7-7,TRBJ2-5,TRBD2,TGTGCCAGCAGCTTAGCTGGGACTAGCGGAGAGACCCAGTACTTC,CASSLAGTSGETQYF
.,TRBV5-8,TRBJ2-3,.,TGTGCCAGCAGCCCATACAGCCTTTTCACAGATACGCAGTATTTT,CASSPYSLFTDTQYF
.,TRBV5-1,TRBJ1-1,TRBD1,TGCGCCAGCAGCTCCACCGGGACAGGGGGCACTGAAGCTTTCTTT,CASSSTGTGGTEAFF
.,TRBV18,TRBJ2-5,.,TGTGCCAGCTCAGAGTCACCTCCCAGGTTACTCCAAGAGACCCAGTACTTC,CASSESPPRLLQETQYF
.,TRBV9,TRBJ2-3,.,TGTGCCAGCAGCGTAGCCGGGAGCACAGATACGCAGTATTTT,CASSVAGSTDTQYF
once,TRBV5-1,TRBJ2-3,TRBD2,TGCGCCAGCAGCTCCACCGGGACTACTAGCACAGATACGCAGTATTTT,CASSSTGTTSTDTQYF
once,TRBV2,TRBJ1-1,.,TGTGCCAGCATTACAGGATCCAGCGGGGGAGCTTTCTTT,CASITGSSGGAFF